The sequence of this TCR beta chain was determined in a study of spatial heterogeneity in lung cancer. In the study overall: Alpha-chain detections were consistently fewer than beta-chain detections among the sequences. The mean occurrence of each unique TCR and UMI combination in raw reads exceeded eight.

Every TCR cDNA molecule bore its own unique molecular identifier. TCRdb processed the 5' RACE reads anew with MiXCR; each CDR3 protein has one entry. The data hold tens of thousands of distinct CDR3 sequences, with 8% to 9% observed a single time. Study-wide results and caveats: Expanded tumor TCRs that were ubiquitous appeared in blood more at resection than follow-up.

Time point defined: sample taken at primary tumor resection. The input material, whole RNA from tumor, nontumor lung or frozen PBMC, was sequenced unsorted. As for this clonotype: Antigen unknown.

The origin of this receptor is a female donor with early-stage non-small cell lung cancer. The sample in question was PBMCs, obtained at surgery.

Written as DNA, the CDR3 is TGTGCCTGGAGTGTACTCGGGGGGGGCTACAATGAGCAGTTCTTC. Its protein product is CAWSVLGGGYNEQFF. The chain recombines TRBV30 with TRBJ2-1, with TRBD2 matching 8 bases. The CDR3 covers 15 residues. The germline gives CDR1 GTSNPN, CDR2 SVGIG (reference sequence). V gave up 0 bases and J gave up 3 bases; unmatched junction bases: 4.